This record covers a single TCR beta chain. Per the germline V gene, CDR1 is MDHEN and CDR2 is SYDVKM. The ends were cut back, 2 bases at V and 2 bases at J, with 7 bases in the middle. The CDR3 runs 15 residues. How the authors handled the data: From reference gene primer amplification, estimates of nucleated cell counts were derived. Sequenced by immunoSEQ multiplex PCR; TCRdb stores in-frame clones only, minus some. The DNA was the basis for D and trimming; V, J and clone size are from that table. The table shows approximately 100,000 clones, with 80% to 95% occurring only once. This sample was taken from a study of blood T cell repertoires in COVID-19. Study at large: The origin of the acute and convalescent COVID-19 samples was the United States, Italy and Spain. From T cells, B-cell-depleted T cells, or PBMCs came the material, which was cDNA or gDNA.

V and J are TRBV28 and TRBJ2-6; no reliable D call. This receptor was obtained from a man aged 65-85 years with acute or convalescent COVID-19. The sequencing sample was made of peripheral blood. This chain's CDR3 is CASSLATPGANVLTF. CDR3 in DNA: TGTGCCAGCAGTTTAGCTACCCCTGGGGCCAACGTCCTGACTTTC. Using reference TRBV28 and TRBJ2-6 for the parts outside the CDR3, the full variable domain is DVKVTQSSRYLVKRTGEKVFLECVQDMDHENMFWYRQDPGLGLRLIYFSYDVKMKEKGDIPEGYSVSREKKERFSLILESASTNQTSMYLCASSLATPGANVLTFGAGSRLTVL.